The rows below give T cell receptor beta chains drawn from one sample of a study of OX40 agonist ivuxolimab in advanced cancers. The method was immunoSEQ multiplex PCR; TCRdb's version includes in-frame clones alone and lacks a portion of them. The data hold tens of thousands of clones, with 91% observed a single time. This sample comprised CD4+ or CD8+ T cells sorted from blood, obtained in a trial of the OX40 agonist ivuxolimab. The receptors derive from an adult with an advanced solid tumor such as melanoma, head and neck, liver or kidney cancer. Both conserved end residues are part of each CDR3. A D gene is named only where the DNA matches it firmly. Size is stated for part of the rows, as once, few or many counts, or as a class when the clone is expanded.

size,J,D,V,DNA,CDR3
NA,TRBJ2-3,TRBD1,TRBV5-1,TGCGCCAGCAGCCCTGGACAGGGGATTTCAGATACGCAGTATTTT,CASSPGQGISDTQYF
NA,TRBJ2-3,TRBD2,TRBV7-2,TGTGCCAGCAGCCCGGGGGGGAGCGGGTGGAGGGCGCAGTATTTT,CASSPGGSGWRAQYF
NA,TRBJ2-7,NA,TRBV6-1,TGTGCCAGCAGTCTGCGACCGGTGGGCGAGCAGTACTTC,CASSLRPVGEQYF
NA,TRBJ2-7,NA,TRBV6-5,TGTGCCAGCAGTTCCGGGGCCCTAGGGGACTACGAGCAGTACTTC,CASSSGALGDYEQYF
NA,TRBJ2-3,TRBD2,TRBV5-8,TGTGCCAGCAGCCTGGGACTAGCGGGGCGCACAGATACGCAGTATTTT,CASSLGLAGRTDTQYF
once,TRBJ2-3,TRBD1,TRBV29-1,TGCAGCGTCGACCAATCCGGGACAGGGAGGGCAGATACGCAGTATTTT,CSVDQSGTGRADTQYF
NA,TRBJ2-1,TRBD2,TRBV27,TGTGCCAGCAGTAGAGGGACTAGCGGGAGCAATGAGCAGTTCTTC,CASSRGTSGSNEQFF
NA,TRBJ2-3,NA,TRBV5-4,TGTGCCAGCAGCTCTCGCCGGGAGACAGATACGCAGTATTTT,CASSSRRETDTQYF
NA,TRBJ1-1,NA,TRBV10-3,TGTGCCATCAGGGCCGGGATGTTAGTTTACACTGAAGCTTTCTTT,CAIRAGMLVYTEAFF
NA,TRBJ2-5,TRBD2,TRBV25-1,TGTGCCAGCAGACTAGCGGGAGGGCAGGAGACCCAGTACTTC,CASRLAGGQETQYF
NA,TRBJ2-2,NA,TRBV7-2,TGTGCCAGCAGCTTAGGCTTCATCACCGGGGAGCTGTTTTTT,CASSLGFITGELFF
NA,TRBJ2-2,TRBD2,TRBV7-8,TGTGCCAGCAGCCCAGAGGGCGGGAGAGTGAACACCGGGGAGCTGTTTTTT,CASSPEGGRVNTGELFF
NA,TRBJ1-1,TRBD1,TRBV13,TGTGCCAGCAGCCCCGGACAGGGGCACACTGAAGCTTTCTTT,CASSPGQGHTEAFF
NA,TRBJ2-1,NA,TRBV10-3,TGTGCCATCAGTGAGTCGGGGCAAGGCAATGAGCAGTTCTTC,CAISESGQGNEQFF
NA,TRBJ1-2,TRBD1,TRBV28,TGTGCCAGCAGTTCCCACGCTAGACAGGGACACTATGGCTACACCTTC,CASSSHARQGHYGYTF
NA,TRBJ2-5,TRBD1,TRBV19,TGTGCCAGTAGTATTCTGTCAGGGGGCCCAGAGACCCAGTACTTC,CASSILSGGPETQYF
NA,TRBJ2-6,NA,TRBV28,TGTGCCAGCAGGACTACAGGGACTGGGGCCAACGTCCTGACTTTC,CASRTTGTGANVLTF
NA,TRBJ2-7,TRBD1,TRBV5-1,TGCGCCAGCAGCCAGGACAGGGTAAGGGAGCAGTACTTC,CASSQDRVREQYF
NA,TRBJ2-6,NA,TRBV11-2,TGTGCCAGCAGCCCTCGGAGGGGGTTCCCTTCTGGGGCCAACGTCCTGACTTTC,CASSPRRGFPSGANVLTF
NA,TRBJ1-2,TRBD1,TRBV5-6,TGTGCCAGCAGCTTGCAGGGGGCGGACCCGAACTTC,CASSLQGADPNF
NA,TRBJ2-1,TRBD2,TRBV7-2,TGTGCCAGCAGCGTACTAGCGGGAGATTCAAATGAGCAGTTCTTC,CASSVLAGDSNEQFF
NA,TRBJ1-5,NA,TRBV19,TGTGCCAGTAGTATCTCCAGCCTTAGCAATCAGCCCCAGCATTTT,CASSISSLSNQPQHF
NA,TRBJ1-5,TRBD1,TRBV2,TGTGCCAGCAGTAAACTAACGGACAGGGACTTTGGCAATCAGCCCCAGCATTTT,CASSKLTDRDFGNQPQHF
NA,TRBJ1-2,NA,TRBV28,TGTGCCAGCAGTTTCGTATCTCGGGGGCTGGTTAACTATGGCTACACCTTC,CASSFVSRGLVNYGYTF
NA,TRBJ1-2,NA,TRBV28,TGTGCCAGCAGTTCGGGAGGAACTAACTATGGCTACACCTTC,CASSSGGTNYGYTF
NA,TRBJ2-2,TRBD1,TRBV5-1,TGCGCCAGCAGCTTAATAGGGGGCGACACCGGGGAGCTGTTTTTT,CASSLIGGDTGELFF
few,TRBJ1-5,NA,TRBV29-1,TGCAGCGTTGTAGATAGAAATCAGCCCCAGCATTTT,CSVVDRNQPQHF
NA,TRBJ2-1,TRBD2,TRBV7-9,TGTGCCAGCAGCTTACGTCCTAGCGGGGACAATGAGCAGTTCTTC,CASSLRPSGDNEQFF
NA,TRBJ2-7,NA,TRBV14,TGTGCCAGCAGCCAATACTCCGGGCGGTCAAAAGGCTACGAGCAGTACTTC,CASSQYSGRSKGYEQYF
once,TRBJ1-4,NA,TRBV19,TGTGCCAGTAGTGCCGCCCTGACCCTGGGTAATGAAAAACTGTTTTTT,CASSAALTLGNEKLFF
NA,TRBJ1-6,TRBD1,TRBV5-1,TGCGCCAGCAGCTTGAGGACAGGCGGTGATTCACCCCTCCACTTT,CASSLRTGGDSPLHF
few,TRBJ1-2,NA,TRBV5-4,TGTGCCAGCAGCTTGGGGGGGAGGACAACCTACTATGGCTACACCTTC,CASSLGGRTTYYGYTF
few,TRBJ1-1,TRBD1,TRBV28,TGTGCCAGCACCCCCAGGGGGAGGTCAGAGAACACTGAAGCTTTCTTT,CASTPRGRSENTEAFF
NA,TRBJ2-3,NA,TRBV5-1,TGCGCCAGCAGCTCGGGGGGCTACGATCGCAATACGCAGTATTTT,CASSSGGYDRNTQYF
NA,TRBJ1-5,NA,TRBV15,TGTGCCACCAGCAGAGATCTCCCCCCGGGGCTAGGCGATCAGCCCCAGCATTTT,CATSRDLPPGLGDQPQHF
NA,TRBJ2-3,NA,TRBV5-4,TGTGCCAGCAGCCTAGGGACTCGGGATACGCAGTATTTT,CASSLGTRDTQYF
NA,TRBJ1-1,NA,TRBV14,TGTGCCAGCAGCCAGGCCCCGAACACTGAAGCTTTCTTT,CASSQAPNTEAFF
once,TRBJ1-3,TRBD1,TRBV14,TGTGCCAGCAGCCATTCTCCCGGGACAGGGGATACAAACACCATATATTTT,CASSHSPGTGDTNTIYF
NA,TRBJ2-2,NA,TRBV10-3,TGTGCCATCAGGGACCAGGGGAGCGGCGAGAAGCTGTTTTTT,CAIRDQGSGEKLFF
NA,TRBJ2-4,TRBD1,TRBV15,TGTGCCACCTCCCGGGCCGGGACAGGGAAAAACATTCAGTACTTC,CATSRAGTGKNIQYF
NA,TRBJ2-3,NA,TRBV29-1,TGCAGCGGGAGGGACCGAAGTAGCACAGATACGCAGTATTTT,CSGRDRSSTDTQYF
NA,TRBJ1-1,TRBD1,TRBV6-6,TGTGCCAGCAGTTATACAGGGGTCACTGAAGCTTTCTTT,CASSYTGVTEAFF
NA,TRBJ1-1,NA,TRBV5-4,TGTGCCAGCAGCACTCAATTAGGGGTGAACACTGAAGCTTTCTTT,CASSTQLGVNTEAFF
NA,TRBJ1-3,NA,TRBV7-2,TGTGCCAGCAGCTTCACAGGCTCTGGAAACACCATATATTTT,CASSFTGSGNTIYF
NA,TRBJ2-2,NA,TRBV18,TGTGCCAGCTCACCAAGGCGGGCACCCACCGGGGAGCTGTTTTTT,CASSPRRAPTGELFF
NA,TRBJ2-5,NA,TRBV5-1,TGCGCCAGCAGCTTGGGATCGACAGCCCAAGAGACCCAGTACTTC,CASSLGSTAQETQYF
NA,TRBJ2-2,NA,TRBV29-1,TGCAGCGTTGAAGACGACAGCCCGAACACCGGGGAGCTGTTTTTT,CSVEDDSPNTGELFF
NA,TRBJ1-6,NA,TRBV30,TGTGCCTGGAAGACGGGCTATAATTCACCCCTCCACTTT,CAWKTGYNSPLHF
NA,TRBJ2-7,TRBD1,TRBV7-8,TGTGCCAGCAGCTTAGGAGGGACAGGGGCCTACGAGCAGTACTTC,CASSLGGTGAYEQYF
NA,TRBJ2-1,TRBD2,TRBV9,TGTGCCAGCAGCGCCGGACTAGCGGGAGGGCTTGACTCCTACAATGAGCAGTTCTTC,CASSAGLAGGLDSYNEQFF